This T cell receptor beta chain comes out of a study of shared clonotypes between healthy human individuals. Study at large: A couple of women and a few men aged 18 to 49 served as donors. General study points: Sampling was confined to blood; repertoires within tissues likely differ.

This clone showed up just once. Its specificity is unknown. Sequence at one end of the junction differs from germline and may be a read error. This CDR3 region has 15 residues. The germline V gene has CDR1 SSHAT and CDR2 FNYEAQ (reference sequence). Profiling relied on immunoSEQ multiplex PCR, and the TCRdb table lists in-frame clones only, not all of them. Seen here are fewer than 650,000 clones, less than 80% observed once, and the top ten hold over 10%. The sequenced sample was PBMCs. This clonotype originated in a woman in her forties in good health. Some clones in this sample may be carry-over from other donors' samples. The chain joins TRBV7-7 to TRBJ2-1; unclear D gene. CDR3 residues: CASSLVTTSYNEQFF. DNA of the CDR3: TGTGCTAGCAGCTTAGTCACGACCTCCTACAATGAGCAGTTCTTC.